Listed here are 2 T cell receptor beta chains from one sample, sequenced in a study of beta chain features in type 1 diabetes. All of the isolated RNA was reverse transcribed, so expressed TCRB transcripts were sequenced. Profiling relied on immunoSEQ multiplex PCR, and the TCRdb table lists in-frame clones only, not all of them. The sample records about 140,000 clones, around 7% being singletons. Sequences were obtained from central memory CD4+ T cells from blood. These receptors came from a woman aged 30 to 39 in good health.

This clone was detected a few times. The V call is TRBV19, the J call TRBJ1-2; 8 bases agree with TRBD1. The V and J ends lost 5 bases and 3 bases, in that order; junction bases with no gene match: 2. The CDR3 totals 13 residues. From germline, CDR1 is LNHDA and CDR2 SQIVND (reference sequence). This chain's CDR3 is CASSPQGDYGYTF. The CDR3 DNA reads TGTGCCAGTAGTCCACAGGGGGACTATGGCTACACCTTC.

This clone has more than one count but fewer than ten. Other DNA sequences in this sample translate to the same CDR3. The chain recombines TRBV9 with TRBJ2-6, with D uncertain. V was pared by 0 bases and J by 2 bases, with 6 bases between. The CDR3 covers 15 residues. Germline CDR1 and CDR2: SGDLS and YYNGEE. CDR3 DNA sequence: TGTGCCAGCAGCGTAGCGGGTACTGGGGCCAACGTCCTGACTTTC. This gives the protein CASSVAGTGANVLTF.